This paragraph covers one T cell receptor (beta chain) sequence. V lost 10 bases and J lost 0, with 12 bases in between. CDR1 is SNHLY and CDR2 is FYNNEI in the germline V gene. This CDR3 has 13 amino acids. This sample is drawn from a study of blood T cell repertoires in COVID-19. Across the study: Researchers got acute and convalescent COVID-19 samples from the United States, Italy and Spain. PBMCs, B-cell-depleted T cells, or T cells provided the cDNA or gDNA that made up the material.

As processed by the authors: By means of reference gene primer amplification, nucleated cell counts were estimated. Repertoires were generated with immunoSEQ multiplex PCR, while TCRdb's copy carries only in-frame clones and drops some. That table supplies the V and J calls and clone size; D and trimming were determined from the DNA. The sample consists of roughly 150,000 clones, approximately 82% of them appearing once. The sequencing sample was made of peripheral blood. The sequence derives from a woman in her fifties or sixties in a cohort sampled during active or convalescent COVID-19. The J gene is TRBJ1-1, the V gene TRBV2; D is unresolved. Here the CDR3 reads CATDTYLNTEAFF. The CDR3 coding sequence is TGTGCCACCGACACTTACCTGAACACTGAAGCTTTCTTT.